Below are 11 T cell receptor beta chains sequenced from a single sample in a study of OX40 agonist ivuxolimab in advanced cancers. Produced via immunoSEQ multiplex PCR; TCRdb's table is partial and in-frame only. The sample gives around 60,000 clones, more than 85% of which show up once; roughly 0.45% is in the top ten. The starting material was CD4+ or CD8+ T cells sorted from blood, obtained in a trial of the OX40 agonist ivuxolimab. The receptors come from an adult with an advanced solid tumor such as melanoma, head and neck, liver or kidney cancer.

This chain joins TRBV11-2 and TRBJ2-3; 13 bases map to TRBD2. V was clipped by 5 bases and J by 5 bases; unmatched bases: 7. The CDR3 totals 16 residues. Germline V CDR1 and CDR2: SGHAT, FQNNGV. CDR3 in amino acids: CASSNGLAGVLDTQYF. The CDR3 DNA is TGTGCCAGCAGCAACGGACTAGCGGGAGTTTTAGATACGCAGTATTTT.

The chain couples TRBV27 to TRBJ2-5; maybe TRBD2 (6 bases). V lost 1 base and J 3 bases, leaving 12 bases between the germline ends. This CDR3 has 15 amino acids. Germline-derived CDR1 and CDR2 are MNHEY and SMNVEV (reference sequence). The DNA for the CDR3 is TGTGCCAGCAGTTTATTAGGATCGGGGGAAGAGACCCAGTACTTC. It yields the protein CASSLLGSGEETQYF.

J is TRBJ2-7 and V is TRBV10-3, with 15 bases fitting TRBD2. With V trimmed by 6 bases and J by 7 bases, 7 bases remained unmatched. The CDR3 is 15 residues long. Germline values: CDR1 ENHRY, CDR2 SYGVKD. CDR3 sequence reads: CAIRGLAGGGEEQYF. DNA for the CDR3: TGTGCCATCAGGGGACTAGCGGGAGGTGGCGAAGAGCAGTACTTC.

The chain's CDR3 is CASRTTHNEQFF. The DNA of the CDR3 is TGTGCCAGCAGGACTACTCACAATGAGCAGTTCTTC. The chain recombines TRBV6-1 with TRBJ2-1; possibly TRBD2 for D (5 bases). The germline gives CDR1 MNHNS, CDR2 SASEGT. This CDR3 comprises 12 residues. Trimming removed 6 bases from V and 5 bases from J, with 8 bases in between.

V gene TRBV2 combines with J gene TRBJ2-7, with no clear D. V lost 4 bases, J lost 5 bases, and 6 bases lay in between. The germline V gene has CDR1 SNHLY and CDR2 FYNNEI. This CDR3 region has 11 residues. The CDR3 here is CASSGVDEQYF. CDR3 nucleotide sequence: TGTGCCAGCAGTGGGGTGGACGAGCAGTACTTC.

This clone was observed a handful of times. The chain joins TRBV19 to TRBJ1-5, with 9 bases matching TRBD1. The CDR3 totals 14 residues. V gave up 4 bases and J gave up 6 bases; unmatched junction bases: 4. CDR1 is LNHDA, CDR2 SQIVND, per germline (reference sequence). The CDR3 DNA follows: TGTGCCAGTAGTACAGGGACAGGGCCTCAGCCCCAGCATTTT. This codes for CASSTGTGPQPQHF. Using reference TRBV19 and TRBJ1-5 for the parts outside the CDR3, the full variable domain is DGGITQSPKYLFRKEGQNVTLSCEQNLNHDAMYWYRQDPGQGLRLIYYSQIVNDFQKGDIAEGYSVSREKKESFPLTVTSAQKNPTAFYLCASSTGTGPQPQHFGDGTRLSIL.

The chain's CDR3 is CASSLGGQAYNEQFF. As DNA, the CDR3 is TGCGCCAGCAGCTTGGGGGGACAGGCCTACAATGAGCAGTTCTTC. The chain is built from TRBV5-1 and TRBJ2-1, with TRBD1 identical over 8 bases. The V segment lost 0 bases and the J segment 2 bases; nucleotides outside the gene matches: 1. The CDR3 loop spans 15 amino acids. CDR1 and CDR2 (germline): SGHRS, YFSETQ.

This rearrangement joins TRBV18 to TRBJ2-5; TRBD2 is a possible D gene (5 bases). This CDR3 spans 16 amino acids. V was cut by 6 bases and J by 5 bases, with 22 bases left in between. Germline V CDR1 and CDR2: KGHSH, LQKENI. The CDR3, as DNA: TGTGCCAGCTCTCTTCCCGGTCGCGGGTCCGGGGAGACCCAGTACTTC. Translating it yields CASSLPGRGSGETQYF.

This rearrangement joins TRBV9 to TRBJ2-5; TRBD1 matches 7 bases. Unmatched junction bases numbered 6, after V lost 0 bases and J lost 1 base. Germline V gene sequence: CDR1 SGDLS, CDR2 YYNGEE. CDR3 length: 16 amino acids. The CDR3: CASSVDDRAPQETQYF. Written as DNA, the CDR3 is TGTGCCAGCAGCGTAGATGACAGGGCCCCCCAAGAGACCCAGTACTTC.

The gene calls are TRBV19 and TRBJ2-2; 7 bases agree with TRBD2. Per the germline V gene, CDR1 is LNHDA and CDR2 is SQIVND (reference sequence). This CDR3 comprises 14 residues. The J segment lost 4 bases and the V segment lost 7 bases, leaving 6 bases of the junction unmatched. CDR3 in DNA: TGTGCCAGTAACCTCGGGGGGATCACCGGGGAGCTGTTTTTT. Protein: CASNLGGITGELFF.

The V and J genes are TRBV7-9 and TRBJ2-2; tentative D call: TRBD1 (6 bases). Between the trimmed V and J ends, which lost 7 bases and 0 bases, there was a span of 12 bases. Germline loops: CDR1 SEHNR, CDR2 FQNEAQ (reference sequence). The CDR3 loop spans 15 amino acids. The CDR3 loop is CASTPGTTNTGELFF. In DNA form, the CDR3 reads TGTGCCAGCACCCCTGGGACAACGAACACCGGGGAGCTGTTTTTT.